The 23 T cell receptor beta chains below all came from one sample that was sequenced in a study of cytomegalovirus exposure and HLA in healthy donors. Libraries were prepared by immunoSEQ multiplex PCR; TCRdb keeps only in-frame clonotypes and omits some of them. The data show 100,000 to 150,000 clones, with roughly 89% seen just once and 1.1% held by the top ten. Sequenced sample: PBMCs. These receptors came from a woman under 30 in good health and CMV-seronegative.

This chain uses TRBV5-6 with TRBJ2-1, with 13 positions matching TRBD2. The CDR3 is made up of 17 amino acids. V was pared by 2 bases and J by 7 bases, with 9 bases of the junction left unmatched. Germline V gene sequence: CDR1 SGHDT, CDR2 YYEEEE. CDR3 bases: TGTGCCAGCAGCTTTTGGCTTGGGACTAGCGGGATAAATGAGCAGTTCTTC. Translating it yields CASSFWLGTSGINEQFF.

The V gene is TRBV5-6, the J gene TRBJ2-5; D not certain. Germline V gene data show CDR1 as SGHDT and CDR2 as YYEEEE. V shed 2 bases and J shed 2 bases, with 10 bases lying between them. There are 14 residues in the CDR3. The CDR3 sequence: CASSFRGRQETQYF. The CDR3 nucleotides are TGTGCCAGCAGCTTCAGAGGAAGGCAAGAGACCCAGTACTTC.

The chain uses TRBV28 and TRBJ2-1; TRBD1 matches at 7 bases. V was clipped by 4 bases and J by 1 base; unmatched bases: 7. The CDR3 has 16 amino acids. Germline lookup yields CDR1 MDHEN and CDR2 SYDVKM. In nucleotides, the CDR3 is TGTGCCAGCAGTTCTTACGACAGGGTTTCCTACAATGAGCAGTTCTTC. Its translation is CASSSYDRVSYNEQFF.

This clone was detected only a few times. The chain combines TRBV15 with TRBJ2-1; 7 bases map to TRBD2. Germline assignment: CDR1 LNHNV and CDR2 YYDKDF (reference sequence). The junction had 8 bases not matched to a gene; V was cut back by 0 bases and J by 6 bases. This CDR3 comprises 16 residues. The CDR3 DNA sequence: TGTGCCACCAGCAGAGAAACAGGACTAGGATCCAATGAGCAGTTCTTC. Amino acid sequence: CATSRETGLGSNEQFF.

This chain joins TRBV20-1 and TRBJ2-7; D gene uncertain. This CDR3 has 11 amino acids. Germline lookup yields CDR1 DFQATT and CDR2 SNEGSKA (reference sequence). CDR3 coding DNA: TGCGCTGCCCTTCAGGAATACGAGCAGTACGTC. It translates to CAALQEYEQYV.

A few counts support this clone. The chain employs TRBV7-9 and TRBJ2-1; 12 bases line up with TRBD2. This CDR3 is built from 15 residues. With V trimmed by 5 bases and J by 4 bases, 3 bases remained unmatched. Germline V lookup: CDR1 SEHNR, CDR2 FQNEAQ (reference sequence). The chain's CDR3 is CASSVGTSGYNEQFF. In nucleotides, the CDR3 is TGTGCCAGCAGCGTCGGGACTAGCGGGTACAATGAGCAGTTCTTC. Full variable domain (missing parts from reference TRBV7-9 and TRBJ2-1): DTGVSQNPRHKITKRGQNVTFRCDPISEHNRLYWYRQTLGQGPEFLTYFQNEAQLEKSRLLSDRFSAERPKGSFSTLEIQRTEQGDSAMYLCASSVGTSGYNEQFFGPGTRLTVL.

For this clone: In the same sample, other DNA sequences code for this CDR3. J is TRBJ1-5 and V is TRBV29-1; possibly TRBD1 for D (5 bases). V was shortened by 3 bases and J by 3 bases, with 9 bases between the two germline ends. In germline, CDR1 is SQVTM, CDR2 ANQGSEA. The CDR3 covers 13 residues. For the CDR3, the DNA is TGCAGCGTTGAGGGGGGAATCAATCAGCCCCAGCATTTT. It codes for CSVEGGINQPQHF.

V and J are TRBV15 and TRBJ1-1, with 8 positions matching TRBD1. The CDR3 runs to 15 residues. Losses at the gene ends were 0 bases for V and 3 bases for J; bases not matched to a gene: 3. The germline V gene has CDR1 LNHNV and CDR2 YYDKDF (reference sequence). CDR3 loop: CATSRDGQGDTEAFF. DNA of the CDR3: TGTGCCACCAGCAGAGATGGACAGGGTGACACTGAAGCTTTCTTT.

This clone was counted a single time. The chain couples TRBV5-1 to TRBJ1-4, with D possibly TRBD1 on 5 matching bases. Per the germline V gene, CDR1 is SGHRS and CDR2 is YFSETQ. This CDR3 is built from 15 residues. Trimming removed 4 bases from V and 7 bases from J, with 17 bases in between. The DNA for the CDR3 is TGCGCCAGCAGCCCCGCATGGGGGGGAGGTGAAAAACTGTTTTTT. As protein: CASSPAWGGGEKLFF. The full variable domain, in which reference TRBV5-1 and TRBJ1-4 provide the parts outside the CDR3, is KAGVTQTPRYLIKTRGQQVTLSCSPISGHRSVSWYQQTPGQGLQFLFEYFSETQRNKGNFPGRFSGRQFSNSRSEMNVSTLELGDSALYLCASSPAWGGGEKLFFGSGTQLSVL.

The chain uses TRBV12-5 and TRBJ2-2; D gene unclear. CDR1 and CDR2 (germline): LGHNT, FRNRAP. The CDR3 sequence is 11 residues long. V lost 7 bases, J lost 5 bases, and 5 bases lay in between. CDR3 loop: CASAITGELFF. CDR3 DNA sequence: TGTGCTAGTGCTATTACCGGGGAGCTGTTTTTT. Looking up the rest from reference TRBV12-5 and TRBJ2-2 gives the full variable domain: DARVTQTPRHKVTEMGQEVTMRCQPILGHNTVFWYRQTMMQGLELLAYFRNRAPLDDSGMPKDRFSAEMPDATLATLKIQPSEPRDSAVYFCASAITGELFFGEGSRLTVL.

The chain links TRBV29-1 to TRBJ2-1; TRBD2 is a possible D gene (7 bases). CDR1 is SQVTM and CDR2 is ANQGSEA in the germline V gene. Trimming removed 7 bases from V and 5 bases from J, with 18 bases in between. The CDR3 length is 14 residues. The CDR3 protein is CSAVGGQRNNEQFF. The CDR3 DNA reads TGCAGCGCGGTGGGGGGGCAAAGAAACAATGAGCAGTTCTTC.

The genes are TRBV18 and TRBJ1-2; no clear D gene. The CDR3 loop spans 14 amino acids. V dropped 0 bases and J dropped 6 bases, with 11 bases sitting between them. The germline V gene encodes CDR1 KGHSH and CDR2 LQKENI. The CDR3 protein is CASSPPREAHGYTF. The CDR3 DNA reads TGTGCCAGCTCACCACCCCGCGAGGCACATGGCTACACCTTC.

J is TRBJ2-3 and V is TRBV11-3; the D gene is possibly TRBD2 (6 bases). The CDR3 is 16 residues long. CDR1 is SGHNT and CDR2 is YENEEA in the germline V gene. The V gene lost 5 bases and the J gene lost 0 bases, with 15 bases spanning the gap. The CDR3 region has the DNA TGTGCCAGCAGCCTGGGACTCCACGGTAGCACAGATACGCAGTATTTT. It encodes CASSLGLHGSTDTQYF.

The J gene is TRBJ2-3, the V gene TRBV29-1; D is unclear. This CDR3 region has 13 residues. CDR1 and CDR2 from the germline V gene are SQVTM and ANQGSEA. Trimming removed 3 bases from V and 3 bases from J, with 10 bases in between. DNA of the CDR3: TGCAGCGTTGAGCCTGCCGAGACAGATACGCAGTATTTT. Its translation is CSVEPAETDTQYF.

The chain joins TRBV10-2 to TRBJ1-4; D remains ambiguous. The V gene's germline CDR1 is WSHSY and CDR2 SAAADI. V dropped 0 bases and J dropped 10 bases, with 21 bases sitting between them. This CDR3 is built from 17 residues. The CDR3 is CASSESWAANRNPKLFF. CDR3 coding DNA: TGCGCCAGCAGTGAGTCCTGGGCAGCCAACCGGAACCCAAAACTGTTTTTT.

V usage is TRBV5-1 and J usage is TRBJ2-3, with D possibly matching TRBD1 (6 bases). V lost 4 bases to trimming and J lost 2 bases, with 11 bases between them. Germline-derived CDR1 and CDR2 are SGHRS and YFSETQ. The CDR3 runs to 14 residues. The CDR3: CASSTGQYTDTQYF. The CDR3 DNA follows: TGCGCCAGCAGCACGGGACAATACACAGATACGCAGTATTTT.

This chain links TRBV5-4 with TRBJ2-5; the D gene is possibly TRBD2 (6 bases). Deletions cut 4 bases from V and 5 bases from J, with 15 bases between. The CDR3 is made up of 14 amino acids. Germline V gene sequence: CDR1 SGHNT, CDR2 YYREEE (reference sequence). The CDR3 spells CASSPPGGSETQYF. The CDR3 region has the DNA TGTGCCAGCAGCCCCCCCGGAGGGTCGGAGACCCAGTACTTC.

The chain links TRBV28 to TRBJ2-1, with 8 nucleotides matching TRBD2. Germline V lookup: CDR1 MDHEN, CDR2 SYDVKM. CDR3 length: 16 amino acids. The J segment lost 2 bases and the V segment lost 6 bases, leaving 9 bases of the junction unmatched. The CDR3 spells CASSRAAGGPYNEQFF. CDR3 coding DNA: TGTGCCAGCAGCCGAGCCGCGGGAGGCCCCTACAATGAGCAGTTCTTC.

The V and J genes are TRBV19 and TRBJ2-1; D might be TRBD2 (6 bases). Germline CDR1 and CDR2: LNHDA and SQIVND (reference sequence). CDR3 length: 15 residues. Trimming removed 9 bases from V and 4 bases from J, with 19 bases in between. As DNA, the CDR3 is TGTGCCAGCGGGGAGACGCGGGGCAGATACAATGAGCAGTTCTTC. Protein product: CASGETRGRYNEQFF.

This chain connects TRBV5-6 to TRBJ1-5; 7 bases are a match to TRBD1. This CDR3 contains 15 residues. Germline V gene lookup returns CDR1 SGHDT and CDR2 YYEEEE. V gave up 3 bases and J gave up 0 bases; unmatched junction bases: 3. CDR3 nucleotide sequence: TGTGCCAGCAGCTCGGGACAGAATAGCAATCAGCCCCAGCATTTT. Amino acids: CASSSGQNSNQPQHF. The full variable domain, in which reference TRBV5-6 and TRBJ1-5 provide the parts outside the CDR3, is DAGVTQSPTHLIKTRGQQVTLRCSPKSGHDTVSWYQQALGQGPQFIFQYYEEEERQRGNFPDRFSGHQFPNYSSELNVNALLLGDSALYLCASSSGQNSNQPQHFGDGTRLSIL.

The gene calls are TRBV27 and TRBJ2-3; D is ambiguous. The CDR3 is made up of 12 amino acids. Germline V gene lookup returns CDR1 MNHEY and CDR2 SMNVEV (reference sequence). The V end lost 4 bases, the J end lost 2 bases, and 4 bases lay between the germline ends. Here the CDR3 DNA reads TGTGCCAGCAGTTCTTTCACAGATACGCAGTATTTT. Protein product: CASSSFTDTQYF.

The V gene is TRBV28, the J gene TRBJ2-7; D might be TRBD2 (6 bases). The germline V gene has CDR1 MDHEN and CDR2 SYDVKM. V lost 10 bases, J lost 4 bases, and 23 bases lay in between. The CDR3 is 15 residues long. The CDR3 reads CATELAAGSAYEQYF. DNA of the CDR3: TGTGCCACCGAGTTAGCGGCAGGTTCCGCGTACGAGCAGTACTTC. The full variable domain, in which reference TRBV28 and TRBJ2-7 provide the parts outside the CDR3, is DVKVTQSSRYLVKRTGEKVFLECVQDMDHENMFWYRQDPGLGLRLIYFSYDVKMKEKGDIPEGYSVSREKKERFSLILESASTNQTSMYLCATELAAGSAYEQYFGPGTRLTVT.

V usage is TRBV28 and J usage is TRBJ1-2, with a tentative D call TRBD1 (5 bases). CDR3 length: 16 residues. In germline, CDR1 is MDHEN, CDR2 SYDVKM. The ends were cut back, 3 bases at V and 2 bases at J, with 16 bases in the middle. CDR3 sequence (DNA): TGTGCCAGCAGTTTCGCGCCGGGGGGGAGCAACTATGGCTACACCTTC. It is translated as CASSFAPGGSNYGYTF.